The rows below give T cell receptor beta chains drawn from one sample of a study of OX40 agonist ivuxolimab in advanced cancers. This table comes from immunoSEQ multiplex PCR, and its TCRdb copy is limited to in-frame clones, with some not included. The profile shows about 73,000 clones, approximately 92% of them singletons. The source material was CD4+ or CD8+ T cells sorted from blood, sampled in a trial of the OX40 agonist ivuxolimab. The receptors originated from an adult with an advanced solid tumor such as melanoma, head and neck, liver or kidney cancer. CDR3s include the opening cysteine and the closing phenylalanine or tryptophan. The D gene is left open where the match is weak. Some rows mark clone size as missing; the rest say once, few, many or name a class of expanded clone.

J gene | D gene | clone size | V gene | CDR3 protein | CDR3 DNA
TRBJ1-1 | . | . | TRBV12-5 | CASGQNTEAFF | TGTGCTAGTGGACAAAACACTGAAGCTTTCTTT
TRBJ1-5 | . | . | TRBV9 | CASSVDGFQPQHF | TGTGCCAGCAGCGTAGATGGGTTTCAGCCCCAGCATTTT
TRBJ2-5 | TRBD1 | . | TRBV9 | CASSVEEQGIQETQYF | TGTGCCAGCAGCGTAGAGGAACAGGGGATTCAAGAGACCCAGTACTTC
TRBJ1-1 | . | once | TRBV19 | CASSIVQSNTEAFF | TGTGCCAGTAGTATCGTCCAGTCGAACACTGAAGCTTTCTTT
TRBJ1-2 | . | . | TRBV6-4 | CASSDSLGSDGYTF | TGTGCCAGCAGTGACTCTCTGGGGTCTGATGGCTACACCTTC
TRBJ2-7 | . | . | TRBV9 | CASSSRTAPYEQYF | TGTGCCAGCAGCTCGAGGACAGCCCCCTACGAGCAGTACTTC
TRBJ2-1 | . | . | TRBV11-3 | CASSPRRGAWDNEQFF | TGTGCCAGCAGCCCTAGGAGGGGGGCCTGGGACAATGAGCAGTTCTTC
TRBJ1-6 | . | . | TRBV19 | CASSVNLVSPLHF | TGTGCCAGTAGTGTCAACCTCGTTTCACCCCTCCACTTT
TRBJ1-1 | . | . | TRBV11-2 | CASSPTGSRRLWEGTEAFF | TGTGCCAGCAGCCCCACTGGGTCGAGAAGGCTGTGGGAGGGCACTGAAGCTTTCTTT
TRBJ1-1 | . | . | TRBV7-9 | CASSLGGETEAFF | TGTGCCAGCAGCTTAGGTGGCGAGACTGAAGCTTTCTTT
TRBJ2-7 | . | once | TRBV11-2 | CASSSPPYEQYF | TGTGCCAGCAGCTCCCCACCCTACGAGCAGTACTTC
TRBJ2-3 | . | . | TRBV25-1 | CASVGPRTDTQYF | TGTGCCAGCGTAGGTCCTCGCACAGATACGCAGTATTTT
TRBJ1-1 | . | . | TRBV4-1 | CASSQDGTPEAFF | TGCGCCAGCAGCCAAGATGGAACGCCTGAAGCTTTCTTT
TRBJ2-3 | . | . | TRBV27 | CASSFFGTTDTQYF | TGTGCCAGCAGTTTCTTCGGGACCACAGATACGCAGTATTTT
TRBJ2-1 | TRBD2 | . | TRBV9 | CASSVDSGGANEQFF | TGTGCCAGCAGCGTAGATAGCGGGGGGGCGAATGAGCAGTTCTTC
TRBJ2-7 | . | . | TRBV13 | CASSESGDPYEQYF | TGTGCCAGCAGCGAAAGCGGCGACCCCTACGAGCAGTACTTC
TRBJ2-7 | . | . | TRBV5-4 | CASSFWGNSYEQYF | TGTGCCAGCAGCTTCTGGGGGAACTCCTACGAGCAGTACTTC
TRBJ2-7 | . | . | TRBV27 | CASRDSAYEQYF | TGTGCCAGTAGGGACTCAGCCTACGAGCAGTACTTC
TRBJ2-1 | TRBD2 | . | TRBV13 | CASSLVGGGAYNEQFF | TGTGCCAGCAGCTTAGTTGGCGGGGGGGCGTACAATGAGCAGTTCTTC
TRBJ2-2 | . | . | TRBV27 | CASSMLNTGELFF | TGTGCCAGCAGTATGTTAAACACCGGGGAGCTGTTTTTT
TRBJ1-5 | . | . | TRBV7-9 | CASSLESQPQHF | TGTGCCAGCAGCTTAGAGTCTCAGCCCCAGCATTTT
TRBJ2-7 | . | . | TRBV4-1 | CASSQVPGAKYEQYF | TGCGCCAGCAGCCAAGTTCCAGGGGCCAAATACGAGCAGTACTTC
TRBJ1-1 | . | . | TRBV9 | CASSVGHRNTEAFF | TGTGCCAGCAGCGTCGGACACCGAAACACTGAAGCTTTCTTT
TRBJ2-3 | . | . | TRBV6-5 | CASRAAESFGTQYF | TGTGCCAGCAGGGCCGCCGAGAGCTTCGGTACGCAGTATTTT
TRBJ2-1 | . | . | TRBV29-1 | CSVEWGSGEQFF | TGCAGCGTTGAATGGGGCTCGGGTGAGCAGTTCTTC
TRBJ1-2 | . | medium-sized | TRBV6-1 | CASSESPSF | TGTGCCAGCAGTGAGTCACCTTCCTTC
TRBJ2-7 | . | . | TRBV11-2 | CASSSRSSAYEQYF | TGTGCCAGCAGCTCCCGGAGCTCGGCTTACGAGCAGTACTTC
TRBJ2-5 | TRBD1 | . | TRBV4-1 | CASSTGGERETQYF | TGCGCCAGCTCCACAGGGGGCGAAAGGGAGACCCAGTACTTC
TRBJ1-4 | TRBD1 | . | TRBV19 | CASSIVAIRQGPKLSNEKLFF | TGTGCCAGTAGTATAGTGGCTATACGACAGGGGCCGAAACTCTCTAATGAAAAACTGTTTTTT
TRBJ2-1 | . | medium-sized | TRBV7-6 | CASSFDGPEQFF | TGTGCCAGCAGCTTCGACGGACCTGAGCAGTTCTTC
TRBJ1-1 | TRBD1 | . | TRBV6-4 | CASSDGTGWVAFF | TGTGCCAGCAGTGACGGGACAGGGTGGGTAGCTTTCTTT
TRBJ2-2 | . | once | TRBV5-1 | CASSFGGGNTGELFF | TGCGCCAGCAGCTTTGGCGGGGGCAACACCGGGGAGCTGTTTTTT
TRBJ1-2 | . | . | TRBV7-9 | CASSPVNYGYTF | TGTGCCAGCAGCCCAGTCAACTATGGCTACACCTTC
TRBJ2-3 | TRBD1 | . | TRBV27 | CASSRQGAQYHTDTQYF | TGTGCCAGCAGTAGACAGGGGGCCCAATACCACACAGATACGCAGTATTTT
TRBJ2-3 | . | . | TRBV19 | CASSMGALVDF | TGTGCCAGTAGTATGGGGGCCCTAGTAGATTTT
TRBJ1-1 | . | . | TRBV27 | CASSLSRGANTEAFF | TGTGCCAGCAGTTTATCTCGGGGGGCGAACACTGAAGCTTTCTTT
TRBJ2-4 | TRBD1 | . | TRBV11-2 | CASSLDTARQGYIQYF | TGTGCCAGCAGCTTAGATACGGCCCGACAGGGCTACATTCAGTACTTC
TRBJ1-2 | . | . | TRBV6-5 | CASSWSTYYGYTF | TGTGCCAGCAGTTGGTCTACGTACTATGGCTACACCTTC
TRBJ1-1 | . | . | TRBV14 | CASSQTPYRANTEAFF | TGTGCCAGCAGCCAAACACCTTACAGGGCGAACACTGAAGCTTTCTTT
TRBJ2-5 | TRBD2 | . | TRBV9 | CASSAYGGIQETQYF | TGTGCCAGCAGCGCGTACGGGGGGATCCAAGAGACCCAGTACTTC
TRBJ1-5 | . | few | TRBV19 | CASSWGDQPQHF | TGTGCCAGTAGTTGGGGGGATCAGCCCCAGCATTTT
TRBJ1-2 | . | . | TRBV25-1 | CASSEEARFYGYTF | TGTGCCAGCAGTGAAGAGGCGCGTTTCTATGGCTACACCTTC
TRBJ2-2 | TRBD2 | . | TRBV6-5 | CASSYSGGESGELFF | TGTGCCAGCAGTTACAGCGGGGGGGAATCCGGGGAGCTGTTTTTT
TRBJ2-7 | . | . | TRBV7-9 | CASSLVVSYEQYF | TGTGCCAGCAGCTTAGTCGTATCCTACGAGCAGTACTTC
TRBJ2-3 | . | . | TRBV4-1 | CASSPSMNTDTQYF | TGCGCCAGCAGCCCGAGCATGAACACAGATACGCAGTATTTT
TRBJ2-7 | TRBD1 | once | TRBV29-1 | CSVEDEAGGYEQYF | TGCAGCGTTGAAGATGAGGCAGGGGGCTACGAGCAGTACTTC
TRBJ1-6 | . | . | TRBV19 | CASSVHPGRSSYNSPLHF | TGTGCCAGTAGTGTACATCCGGGACGGAGCTCCTATAATTCACCCCTCCACTTT
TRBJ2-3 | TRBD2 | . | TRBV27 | CASSLVGGADTQYF | TGTGCCAGCAGTTTAGTCGGGGGGGCAGATACGCAGTATTTT
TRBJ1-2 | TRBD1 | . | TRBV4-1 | CASSQETGANYGYTF | TGCGCCAGCAGCCAGGAAACAGGGGCAAACTATGGCTACACCTTC
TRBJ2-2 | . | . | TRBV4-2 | CASSLTSPGTGELFF | TGTGCCAGCAGCCTAACTTCGCCGGGCACCGGGGAGCTGTTTTTT
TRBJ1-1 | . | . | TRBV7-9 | CASSLDMENEAFF | TGTGCCAGCAGCTTAGATATGGAGAATGAAGCTTTCTTT
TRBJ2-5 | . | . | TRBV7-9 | CASSFPQGHVGTQYF | TGTGCCAGCAGCTTCCCCCAGGGACACGTAGGGACCCAGTACTTC
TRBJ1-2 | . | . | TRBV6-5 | CASSYSQGSGGYTF | TGTGCCAGCAGTTACTCCCAGGGGAGCGGCGGCTACACCTTC
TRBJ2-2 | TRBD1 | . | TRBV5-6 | CASSGLRDRVADTGELFF | TGTGCCAGCAGTGGACTCCGGGACAGGGTGGCGGACACCGGGGAGCTGTTTTTT
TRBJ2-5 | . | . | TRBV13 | CASSLQAAPQYF | TGTGCCAGCAGCTTACAAGCGGCGCCCCAGTACTTC
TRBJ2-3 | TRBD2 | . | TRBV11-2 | CASSLSAGGPTDTQYF | TGTGCCAGCAGCTTATCAGCGGGGGGTCCCACAGATACGCAGTATTTT
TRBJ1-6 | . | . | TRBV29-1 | CSALEGENSPLHF | TGCAGCGCCCTTGAGGGGGAGAATTCACCCCTCCACTTT
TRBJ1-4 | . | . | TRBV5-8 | CASSLGWDGLTNEKLFF | TGTGCCAGCAGCTTGGGTTGGGACGGCTTAACTAATGAAAAACTGTTTTTT
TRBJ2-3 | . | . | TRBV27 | CTFWARQATDTQYF | TGTACCTTTTGGGCCAGGCAGGCGACAGATACGCAGTATTTT
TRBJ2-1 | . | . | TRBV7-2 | CASSLGGWGEQFF | TGTGCCAGCAGCTTAGGTGGGTGGGGGGAGCAGTTCTTC